The T cell receptor beta chain under discussion was sequenced for a study of blood T cells in healthy people across ages. For the study at large: Template switching picked up about one barcoded beta molecule for each two T cells. Findings and caveats of the study: TCR beta diversity correlated strongly with naive T cell percentage.

A remark on this clonotype: Its antigen is unidentified.

Then a second PCR, running about 7 to 11 cycles, was carried out with a sample-barcoded 5' primer and a J-beta primer mix. Every molecule of cDNA carried a tag from a template-switch adaptor with 12 random nucleotides. TCRdb used MiXCR to reprocess the 5' RACE reads, holding one entry per CDR3 protein. The table includes 1.5 million to 2 million distinct CDR3 sequences, around 50% detected once. Between the trimmed V and J ends, which lost 1 base and 7 bases, there was a span of 9 bases. Germline V gene sequence: CDR1 SGHKS, CDR2 YYEKEE (reference sequence). There are 13 residues in the CDR3. J is TRBJ2-1 and V is TRBV5-5, with a tentative D call TRBD2 (5 bases). The sample taken for sequencing was blood. The source of this sequence is a woman aged 40 to 49 in good health. The CDR3: CASSLWGENEQFF. CDR3 coding DNA: TGTGCCAGCAGCTTGTGGGGAGAGAATGAGCAGTTCTTC.